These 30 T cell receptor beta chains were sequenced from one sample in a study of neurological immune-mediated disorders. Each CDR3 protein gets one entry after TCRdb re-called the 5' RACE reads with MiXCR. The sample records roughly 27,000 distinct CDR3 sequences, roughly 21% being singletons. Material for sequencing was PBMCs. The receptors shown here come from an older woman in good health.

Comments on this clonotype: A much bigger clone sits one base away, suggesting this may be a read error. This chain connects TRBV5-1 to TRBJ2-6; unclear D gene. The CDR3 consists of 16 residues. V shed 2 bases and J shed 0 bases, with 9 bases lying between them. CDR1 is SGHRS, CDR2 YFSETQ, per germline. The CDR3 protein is CASSFLVPSGANVLTF. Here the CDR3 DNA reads TGCGCCAGCAGCTTCCTAGTACCCTCTGGGGCCAACGTCCTGACTTTC.

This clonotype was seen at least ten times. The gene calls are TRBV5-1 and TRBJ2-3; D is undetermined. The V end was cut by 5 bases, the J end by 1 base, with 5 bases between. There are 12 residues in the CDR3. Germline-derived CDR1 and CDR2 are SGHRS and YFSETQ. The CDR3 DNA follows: TGCGCCAGCAGTGGTGGCACAGATACGCAGTATTTT. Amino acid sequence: CASSGGTDTQYF.

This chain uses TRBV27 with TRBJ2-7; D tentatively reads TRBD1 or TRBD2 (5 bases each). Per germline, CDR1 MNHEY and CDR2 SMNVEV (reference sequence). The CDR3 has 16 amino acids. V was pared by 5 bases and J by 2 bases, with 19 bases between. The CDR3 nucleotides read TGTGCCAGCAGTGTCCTGGCCGGGACGGATACCTACGAGCAGTACTTC. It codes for CASSVLAGTDTYEQYF.

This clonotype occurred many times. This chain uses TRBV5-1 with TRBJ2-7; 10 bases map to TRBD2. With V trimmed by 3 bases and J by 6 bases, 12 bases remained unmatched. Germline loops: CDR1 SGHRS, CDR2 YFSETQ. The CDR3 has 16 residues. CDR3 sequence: CASSSTLAGDPREQYF. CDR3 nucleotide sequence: TGCGCCAGCAGCTCGACCCTAGCGGGAGATCCCCGCGAGCAGTACTTC.

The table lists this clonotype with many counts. The CDR3 bases are TGCGCCAGCAGAGGAGTGGGACAGGGGGCCTACGAGCAGTACTTC. Residues: CASRGVGQGAYEQYF. The J gene is TRBJ2-7, the V gene TRBV10-2, with 11 bases lining up with TRBD1. The germline CDR1 and CDR2 sequences are WSHSY and SAAADI. Trimming removed 6 bases from V and 2 bases from J; junction bases left unmatched: 6. This CDR3 is built from 15 residues.

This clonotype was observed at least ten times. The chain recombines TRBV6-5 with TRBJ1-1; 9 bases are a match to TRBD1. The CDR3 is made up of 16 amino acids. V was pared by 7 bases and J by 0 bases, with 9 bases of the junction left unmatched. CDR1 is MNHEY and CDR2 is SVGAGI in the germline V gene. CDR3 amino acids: CASNPQGARMNTEAFF. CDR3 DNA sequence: TGTGCCAGCAATCCACAGGGGGCCCGCATGAACACTGAAGCTTTCTTT.

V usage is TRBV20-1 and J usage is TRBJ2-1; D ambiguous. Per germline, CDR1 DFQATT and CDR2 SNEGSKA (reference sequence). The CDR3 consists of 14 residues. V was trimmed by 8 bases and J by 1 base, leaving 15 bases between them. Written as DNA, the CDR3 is TGCAGTAAGAAACAAGATACTTCCTACAATGAGCAGTTCTTC. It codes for CSKKQDTSYNEQFF.

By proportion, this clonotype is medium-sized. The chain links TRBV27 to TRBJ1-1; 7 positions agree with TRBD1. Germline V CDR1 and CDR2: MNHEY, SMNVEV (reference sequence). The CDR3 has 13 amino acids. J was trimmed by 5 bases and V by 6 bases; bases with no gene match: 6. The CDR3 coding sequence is TGTGCCAGCAGGGCGACAGGGAGTACTGAAGCTTTCTTT. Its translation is CASRATGSTEAFF.

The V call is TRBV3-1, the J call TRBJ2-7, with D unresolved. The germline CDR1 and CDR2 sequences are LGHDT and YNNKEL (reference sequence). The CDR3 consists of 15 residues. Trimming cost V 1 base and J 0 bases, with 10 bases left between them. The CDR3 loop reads CASSQAHLSSYEQYF. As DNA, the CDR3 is TGTGCCAGCAGCCAAGCCCACTTAAGCTCCTACGAGCAGTACTTC.

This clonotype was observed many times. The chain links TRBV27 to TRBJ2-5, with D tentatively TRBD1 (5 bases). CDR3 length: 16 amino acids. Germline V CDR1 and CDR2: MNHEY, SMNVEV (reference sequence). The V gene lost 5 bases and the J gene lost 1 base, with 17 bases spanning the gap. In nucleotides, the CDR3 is TGTGCCAGCAGTCTTTCATTAAGACAGATCCAAGAGACCCAGTACTTC. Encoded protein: CASSLSLRQIQETQYF.

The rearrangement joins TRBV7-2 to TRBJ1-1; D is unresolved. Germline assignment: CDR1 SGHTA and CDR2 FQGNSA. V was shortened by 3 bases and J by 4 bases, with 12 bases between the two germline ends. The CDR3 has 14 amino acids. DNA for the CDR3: TGTGCCAGCAGCTTCGGGCAGGTCCTCACTGAAGCTTTCTTT. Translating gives CASSFGQVLTEAFF.

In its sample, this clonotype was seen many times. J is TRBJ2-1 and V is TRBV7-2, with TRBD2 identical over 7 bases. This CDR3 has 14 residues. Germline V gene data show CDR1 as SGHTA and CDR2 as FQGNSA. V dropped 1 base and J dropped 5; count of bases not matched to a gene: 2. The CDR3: CASSLGGTNNEQFF. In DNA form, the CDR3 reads TGTGCCAGCAGCTTAGGCGGGACTAACAATGAGCAGTTCTTC.

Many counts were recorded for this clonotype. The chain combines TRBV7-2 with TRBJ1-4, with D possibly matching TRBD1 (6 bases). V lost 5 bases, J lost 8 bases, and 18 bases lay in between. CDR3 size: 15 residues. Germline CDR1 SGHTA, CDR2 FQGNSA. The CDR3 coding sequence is TGTGCCAGCAGCCCGGTTGGGGGGGCGCCGGAAAAACTGTTTTTT. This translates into CASSPVGGAPEKLFF.

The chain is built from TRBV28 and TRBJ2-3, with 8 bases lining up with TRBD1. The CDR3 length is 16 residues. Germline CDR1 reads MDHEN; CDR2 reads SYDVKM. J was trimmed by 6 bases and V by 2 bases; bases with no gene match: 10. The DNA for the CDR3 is TGTGCCAGCAGTTTAACTACAGGGGGAGAGTCTGATACGCAGTATTTT. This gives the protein CASSLTTGGESDTQYF. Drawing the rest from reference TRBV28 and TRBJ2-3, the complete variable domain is DVKVTQSSRYLVKRTGEKVFLECVQDMDHENMFWYRQDPGLGLRLIYFSYDVKMKEKGDIPEGYSVSREKKERFSLILESASTNQTSMYLCASSLTTGGESDTQYFGPGTRLTVL.

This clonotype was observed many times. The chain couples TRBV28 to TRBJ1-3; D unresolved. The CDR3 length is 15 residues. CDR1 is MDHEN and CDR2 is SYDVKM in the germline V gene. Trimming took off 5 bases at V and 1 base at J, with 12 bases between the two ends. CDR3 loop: CASSPPSVSGNTIYF. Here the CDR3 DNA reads TGTGCCAGCAGTCCCCCTTCCGTGTCTGGAAACACCATATATTTT.

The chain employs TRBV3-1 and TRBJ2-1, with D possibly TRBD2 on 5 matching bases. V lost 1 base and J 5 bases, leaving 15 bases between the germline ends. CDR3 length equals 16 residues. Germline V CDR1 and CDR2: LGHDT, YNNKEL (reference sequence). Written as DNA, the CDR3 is TGTGCCAGCAGCCAAGTAGCGAGGTCTATCCACAATGAGCAGTTCTTC. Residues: CASSQVARSIHNEQFF.

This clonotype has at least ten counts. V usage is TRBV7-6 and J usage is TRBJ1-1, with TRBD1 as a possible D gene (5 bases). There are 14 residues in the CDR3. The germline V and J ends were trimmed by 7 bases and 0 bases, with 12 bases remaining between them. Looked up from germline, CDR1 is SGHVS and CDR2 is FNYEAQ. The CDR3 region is CASTPGTVNTEAFF. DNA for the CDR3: TGTGCCAGCACCCCCGGGACGGTGAACACTGAAGCTTTCTTT.

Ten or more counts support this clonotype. Here the CDR3 reads CASSFDYTIYF. The CDR3 DNA is TGTGCCAGCAGCTTTGATTACACCATATATTTT. V is TRBV12-3 or TRBV12-4 and J is TRBJ1-3; D is ambiguous. Trimming cost V 6 bases and J 8 bases, with 8 bases left between them. The CDR3 has 11 residues.

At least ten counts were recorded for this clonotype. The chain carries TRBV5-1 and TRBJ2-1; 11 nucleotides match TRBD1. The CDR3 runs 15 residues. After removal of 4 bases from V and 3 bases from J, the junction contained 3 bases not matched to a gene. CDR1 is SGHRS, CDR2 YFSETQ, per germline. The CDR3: CASSQGQGVYNEQFF. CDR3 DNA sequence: TGCGCCAGCAGCCAGGGACAGGGGGTCTACAATGAGCAGTTCTTC. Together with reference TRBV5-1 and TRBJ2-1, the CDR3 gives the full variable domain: KAGVTQTPRYLIKTRGQQVTLSCSPISGHRSVSWYQQTPGQGLQFLFEYFSETQRNKGNFPGRFSGRQFSNSRSEMNVSTLELGDSALYLCASSQGQGVYNEQFFGPGTRLTVL.

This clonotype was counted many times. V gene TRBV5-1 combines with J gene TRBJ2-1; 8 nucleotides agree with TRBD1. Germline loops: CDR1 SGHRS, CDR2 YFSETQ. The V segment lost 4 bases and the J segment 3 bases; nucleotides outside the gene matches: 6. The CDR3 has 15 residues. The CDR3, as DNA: TGCGCCAGCAGCCACAGGACAGGGAGCTACAATGAGCAGTTCTTC. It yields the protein CASSHRTGSYNEQFF.

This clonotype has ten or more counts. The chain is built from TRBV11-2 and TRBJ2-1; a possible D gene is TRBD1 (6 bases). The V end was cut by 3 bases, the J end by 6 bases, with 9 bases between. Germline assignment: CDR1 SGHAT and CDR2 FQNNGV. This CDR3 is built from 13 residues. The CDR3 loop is CASSLDRLNEQFF. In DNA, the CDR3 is TGTGCCAGCAGCTTGGACAGACTCAATGAGCAGTTCTTC.

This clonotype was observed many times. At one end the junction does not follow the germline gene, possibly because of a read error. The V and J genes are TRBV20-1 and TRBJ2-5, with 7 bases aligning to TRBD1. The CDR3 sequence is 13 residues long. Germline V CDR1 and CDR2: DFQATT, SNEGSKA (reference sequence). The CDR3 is CSASGTDQETQYF. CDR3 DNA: TGCAGTGCTAGTGGGACAGACCAGGAGACCCAGTACTTC.

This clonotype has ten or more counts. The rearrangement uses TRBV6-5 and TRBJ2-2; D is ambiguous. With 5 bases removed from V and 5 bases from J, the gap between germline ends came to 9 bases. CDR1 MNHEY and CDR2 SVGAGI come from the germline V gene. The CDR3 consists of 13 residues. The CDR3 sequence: CASSPQITGELFF. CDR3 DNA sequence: TGTGCCAGCAGTCCACAGATTACCGGGGAGCTGTTTTTT.

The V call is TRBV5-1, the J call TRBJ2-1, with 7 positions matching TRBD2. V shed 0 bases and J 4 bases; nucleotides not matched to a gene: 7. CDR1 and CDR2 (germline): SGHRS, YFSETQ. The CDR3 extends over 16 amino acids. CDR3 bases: TGCGCCAGCAGCTTGGGGGGACTATTGGGGTACAATGAGCAGTTCTTC. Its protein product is CASSLGGLLGYNEQFF. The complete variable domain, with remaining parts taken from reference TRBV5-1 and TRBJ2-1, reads KAGVTQTPRYLIKTRGQQVTLSCSPISGHRSVSWYQQTPGQGLQFLFEYFSETQRNKGNFPGRFSGRQFSNSRSEMNVSTLELGDSALYLCASSLGGLLGYNEQFFGPGTRLTVL.

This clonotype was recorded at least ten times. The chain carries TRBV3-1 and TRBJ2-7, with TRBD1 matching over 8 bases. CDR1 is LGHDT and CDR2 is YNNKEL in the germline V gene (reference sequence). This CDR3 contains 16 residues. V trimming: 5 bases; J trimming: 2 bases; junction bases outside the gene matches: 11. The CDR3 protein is CASSLSTGGRPYEQYF. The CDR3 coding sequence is TGTGCCAGCAGCTTATCAACAGGGGGTCGCCCCTACGAGCAGTACTTC.

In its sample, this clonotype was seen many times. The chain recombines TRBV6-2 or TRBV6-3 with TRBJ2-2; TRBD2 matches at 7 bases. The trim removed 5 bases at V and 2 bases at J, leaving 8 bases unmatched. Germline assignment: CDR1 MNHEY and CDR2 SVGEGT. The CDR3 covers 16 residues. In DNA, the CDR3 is TGTGCCAGCAGTCGGCTGGGGGGGAAAAACACCGGGGAGCTGTTTTTT. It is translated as CASSRLGGKNTGELFF.

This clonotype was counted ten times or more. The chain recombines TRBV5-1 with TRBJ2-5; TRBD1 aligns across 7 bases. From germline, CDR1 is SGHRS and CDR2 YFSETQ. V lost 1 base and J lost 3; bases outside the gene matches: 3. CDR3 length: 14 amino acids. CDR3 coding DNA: TGCGCCAGCAGCTTGAGTCAGGGGGAAGAGACCCAGTACTTC. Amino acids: CASSLSQGEETQYF.

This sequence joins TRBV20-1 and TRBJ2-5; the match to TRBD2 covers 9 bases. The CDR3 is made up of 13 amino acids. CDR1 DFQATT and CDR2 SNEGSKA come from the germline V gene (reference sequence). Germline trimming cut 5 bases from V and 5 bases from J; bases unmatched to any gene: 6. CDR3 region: CSAHSGSGETQYF. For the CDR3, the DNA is TGCAGTGCTCATAGCGGGAGCGGGGAGACCCAGTACTTC.

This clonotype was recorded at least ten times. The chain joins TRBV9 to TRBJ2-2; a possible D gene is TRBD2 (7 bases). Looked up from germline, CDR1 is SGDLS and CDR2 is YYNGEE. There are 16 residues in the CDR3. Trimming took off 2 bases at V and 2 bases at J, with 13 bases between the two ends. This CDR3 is CASSVGGGQNTGELFF. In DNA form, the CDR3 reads TGTGCCAGCAGCGTGGGCGGGGGCCAAAACACCGGGGAGCTGTTTTTT.

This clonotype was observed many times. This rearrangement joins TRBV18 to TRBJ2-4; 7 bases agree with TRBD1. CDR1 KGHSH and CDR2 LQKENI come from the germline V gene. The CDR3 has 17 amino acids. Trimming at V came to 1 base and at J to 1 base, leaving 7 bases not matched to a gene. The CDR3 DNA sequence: TGTGCCAGCTCACCACAGGACAGGCAGGGGGCCAAAAACATTCAGTACTTC. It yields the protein CASSPQDRQGAKNIQYF.